In its sample, the clone carrying this TCR beta chain was seen a few times. The CDR3 totals 17 residues. Germline CDR1 reads SGHRS; CDR2 reads YFSETQ. The ends were cut back, 1 base at V and 0 bases at J, with 14 bases in the middle. TCRdb re-called the RT-PCR reads through MiXCR, storing one row per CDR3 protein. This repertoire shows roughly 200,000 distinct CDR3 sequences, 41% found once; its top ten account for around 35%. These data belong to a study of patients and donors after allogeneic stem cell transplantation. This clonotype was obtained from a human donor who was either an allogeneic HSCT recipient or a stem cell or donor lymphocyte infusion donor (not recorded which). It is not recorded whose cells these are; they may come from a transplant donor. Sample: blood, either unsorted or a sorted T cell fraction (not recorded which). The chain couples TRBV5-1 to TRBJ2-1; possible D gene TRBD2, 5 bases. The DNA for the CDR3 is TGCGCCAGCAGCTTGTATGTCGGGAAGAGCTCCTACAATGAGCAGTTCTTC. The encoded protein is CASSLYVGKSSYNEQFF.